These T cell receptor beta chains were read from a single sample in a study of T-cell reconstitution after alpha-beta-depleted transplantation in children. TCRdb reprocessed the PCR reads via MiXCR and lists one record per CDR3 protein. Among around 500,000 distinct CDR3 sequences, 20% to 25% were seen once, and the ten largest hold less than 15%. This sample comprised PBMCs, mostly from graft donor cells, obtained 360 days after TCRalphabeta/CD19-depleted stem cell transplant. Every receptor here comes from a boy less than two years old who had a stem cell transplant for acute myeloid leukemia, so the T cells may come from the graft donor. CDR3s include the opening cysteine and the closing phenylalanine or tryptophan. A D gene is named only where the DNA matches it firmly. Rows give clone size only sometimes, using once, few, many, or a class for an expanded clone.

D gene	clone size	V gene	J gene	CDR3 protein	CDR3 DNA
-	-	TRBV15	TRBJ2-3	CATSREEFSTDTQYF	TGTGCCACCAGCAGAGAAGAATTTAGCACAGATACGCAGTATTTT
-	few	TRBV27	TRBJ2-4	CASSPLWPGNIQYF	TGTGCCAGCAGTCCACTTTGGCCCGGGAACATTCAGTACTTC
-	many	TRBV28	TRBJ1-6	CASGDVYNSSPLHF	TGTGCCAGTGGGGATGTCTATAATTCATCACCCCTCCACTTT
TRBD2	-	TRBV27	TRBJ2-2	CASRSGLAGHTGELFF	TGTGCCAGCAGGTCTGGACTAGCGGGGCACACCGGGGAGCTGTTTTTT
TRBD2	many	TRBV14	TRBJ2-1	CASSRSSGGLSYNEQFF	TGTGCCAGCAGCCGTTCGAGCGGGGGTCTTTCCTACAATGAGCAGTTCTTC
-	-	TRBV3-1	TRBJ1-1	CACCQRGSNTEAFF	TGTGCCTGCTGCCAACGTGGGAGTAACACTGAAGCTTTCTTT
-	many	TRBV19	TRBJ2-5	CASSIDRGGTQYF	TGTGCCAGTAGTATAGATCGTGGGGGAACCCAGTACTTC
-	-	TRBV15	TRBJ2-5	CATSRDLKTQYF	TGTGCCACCAGCAGAGATCTAAAGACCCAGTACTTC
-	many	TRBV20-1	TRBJ1-2	CSAPGPYYGYTF	TGCAGTGCTCCCGGACCATACTATGGCTACACCTTC
-	many	TRBV3-1	TRBJ1-5	CASSQGVTNQPQHF	TGTGCCAGCAGCCAAGGGGTCACCAATCAGCCCCAGCATTTT
-	few	TRBV20-1	TRBJ1-5	CSARVPGWSNQPQHF	TGCAGTGCTAGAGTTCCAGGATGGTCAAATCAGCCCCAGCATTTT
TRBD1	-	TRBV10-3	TRBJ2-3	CAISRGTGGTDTQYF	TGTGCCATCAGCCGGGGGACAGGGGGCACAGATACGCAGTATTTT
-	-	TRBV7-9	TRBJ2-5	CASSPRTPKETQYF	TGTGCCAGCAGCCCTAGGACCCCGAAGGAGACCCAGTACTTC
TRBD1	many	TRBV7-9	TRBJ2-3	CASSYRTGQGADTQYF	TGTGCCAGCAGCTATAGGACGGGACAGGGCGCAGATACGCAGTATTTT
-	-	TRBV7-2	TRBJ2-3	CASTPDSTQYF	TGTGCCAGCACCCCCGACAGTACGCAGTATTTT
TRBD1	few	TRBV28	TRBJ2-2	CASNAGTGDTGELFF	TGTGCCAGCAATGCCGGGACAGGGGACACCGGGGAGCTGTTTTTT
-	few	TRBV20-1	TRBJ1-1	CSATKGGMNTEAFF	TGCAGTGCCACGAAGGGGGGTATGAACACTGAAGCTTTCTTT
TRBD2	many	TRBV20-1	TRBJ2-7	CSAEAGESYEQYF	TGCAGTGCTGAGGCGGGGGAGTCCTACGAGCAGTACTTC
-	-	TRBV5-1	TRBJ2-3	CASSLQRGQDTQYF	TGCGCCAGCAGCTTGCAACGGGGCCAAGATACGCAGTATTTT
TRBD2	few	TRBV12-3/TRBV12-4	TRBJ2-5	CASSSRAGGEETQYF	TGTGCCAGCAGTTCACGAGCGGGGGGTGAAGAGACCCAGTACTTC
-	-	TRBV24-1	TRBJ2-1	CATSQQGYNEQFF	TGTGCCACCAGCCAACAGGGCTACAATGAGCAGTTCTTC
-	many	TRBV12-3/TRBV12-4	TRBJ2-3	CASSLQRSTDTQYF	TGTGCCAGCAGTTTACAGCGGTCCACAGATACGCAGTATTTT
-	-	TRBV29-1	TRBJ2-1	CSEARSPYNEQFF	TGCTCCGAGGCACGGAGCCCATACAATGAGCAGTTCTTC
-	-	TRBV6-1	TRBJ1-6	CASRKTGNGSPLHF	TGTGCCAGCAGGAAAACAGGGAACGGTTCACCCCTCCACTTT
TRBD2	few	TRBV4-2	TRBJ2-2	CASSRHDWEAGRATGELFF	TGTGCCAGCAGCCGCCATGACTGGGAGGCAGGGAGGGCGACCGGGGAGCTGTTTTTT
TRBD1	many	TRBV5-1	TRBJ2-2	CASSLPGTANTGELFF	TGCGCCAGCAGCCTACCCGGGACAGCTAACACCGGGGAGCTGTTTTTT
-	-	TRBV5-1	TRBJ1-1	CASSLGEGSTEAFF	TGCGCCAGCAGCTTGGGGGAGGGAAGCACTGAAGCTTTCTTT
-	few	TRBV4-3	TRBJ2-7	CASSHDRHSNYEQYF	TGCGCCAGCAGCCATGACAGGCACTCCAACTACGAGCAGTACTTC
-	-	TRBV7-9	TRBJ2-1	CASSLPSRNEQFF	TGTGCCAGCAGCTTACCATCTCGGAATGAGCAGTTCTTC
-	-	TRBV20-1	TRBJ2-2	CSASPNRFSNTGELFF	TGCAGTGCTAGCCCGAACAGGTTCTCGAACACCGGGGAGCTGTTTTTT
-	-	TRBV14	TRBJ2-1	CASSRSRGNEQFF	TGTGCCAGCAGCCGTAGCCGGGGCAATGAGCAGTTCTTC
-	many	TRBV6-2/TRBV6-3	TRBJ2-4	CASSYSPLGPLAKNIQYF	TGTGCCAGCAGTTACTCGCCCTTGGGACCGCTAGCCAAAAACATTCAGTACTTC
-	many	TRBV7-3	TRBJ2-3	CASSTGPTTDTQYF	TGTGCCAGCAGCACGGGACCAACCACAGATACGCAGTATTTT
-	-	TRBV5-6	TRBJ2-7	CASSLGLRSYEQYF	TGTGCCAGCAGCCTGGGGCTCCGCTCCTACGAGCAGTACTTC
-	many	TRBV2	TRBJ2-3	CASSPDSMVADTQYF	TGTGCCAGCAGCCCCGACAGTATGGTCGCAGATACGCAGTATTTT
TRBD1	-	TRBV3-1	TRBJ2-1	CASSPKGGQVTYNEQFF	TGTGCCAGCAGCCCCAAAGGGGGACAGGTAACCTACAATGAGCAGTTCTTC
TRBD2	few	TRBV11-1	TRBJ2-7	CASSWTSPYEQYF	TGTGCCAGCAGCTGGACTAGCCCCTACGAGCAGTACTTC
-	few	TRBV5-1	TRBJ1-2	CASSLDWLGDGYTF	TGCGCCAGCAGCCTCGACTGGCTCGGGGACGGCTACACCTTC
-	many	TRBV7-9	TRBJ1-1	CASSYDSPAFF	TGTGCCAGCAGCTACGACAGCCCAGCTTTCTTT
-	-	TRBV2	TRBJ1-1	CASMGGTEAFF	TGTGCCAGCATGGGAGGGACTGAAGCTTTCTTT
-	-	TRBV6-2/TRBV6-3	TRBJ1-1	CASSYLRRGNGLVTEAFF	TGTGCCAGCAGTTACCTCCGACGGGGCAATGGTCTAGTAACTGAAGCTTTCTTT
-	-	TRBV5-1	TRBJ1-1	CASRKTGEGNTEAFF	TGCGCCAGCAGGAAGACGGGGGAGGGGAACACTGAAGCTTTCTTT
-	-	TRBV5-8	TRBJ1-6	CASSLVRRLNSPLHF	TGTGCCAGCAGCTTGGTCAGGAGGCTTAATTCACCCCTCCACTTT
-	-	TRBV6-5	TRBJ2-1	CASSYSTVAFNYNEQFF	TGTGCCAGCAGTTACTCGACGGTAGCGTTCAACTACAATGAGCAGTTCTTC
-	-	TRBV20-1	TRBJ2-7	CSATLTGRYEQYF	TGCAGTGCTACTTTAACAGGTCGCTACGAGCAGTACTTC
TRBD1	few	TRBV7-8	TRBJ2-3	CASSETGGPSTDTQYF	TGTGCCAGCAGCGAAACAGGGGGGCCTAGCACAGATACGCAGTATTTT
-	few	TRBV28	TRBJ2-1	CASRFSWHYNEQFF	TGTGCCAGCAGATTCTCGTGGCACTACAATGAGCAGTTCTTC
-	many	TRBV20-1	TRBJ1-1	CSARGIEDHDVNTEAFF	TGCAGTGCCAGAGGGATTGAGGACCACGACGTGAACACTGAAGCTTTCTTT
-	few	TRBV5-5	TRBJ1-2	CASSSGAGYGYTF	TGTGCCAGCAGCTCCGGAGCCGGCTATGGCTACACCTTC
-	few	TRBV9	TRBJ2-1	CASGPSGGNNEQFF	TGTGCCAGCGGTCCCTCGGGGGGCAACAATGAGCAGTTCTTC
-	many	TRBV20-1	TRBJ1-4	CSARGSAGWAEKLFF	TGCAGTGCTAGAGGCTCGGCAGGGTGGGCCGAAAAACTGTTTTTT
-	once	TRBV7-9	TRBJ2-1	CASSLKIEGNERFF	TGTGCCAGCAGCTTAAAAATCGAAGGTAATGAGCGGTTCTTC
TRBD1	many	TRBV29-1	TRBJ2-7	CSVDDRGRGEQYF	TGCAGCGTTGACGACAGGGGACGAGGCGAGCAGTACTTC
TRBD2	-	TRBV20-1	TRBJ2-7	CSASETSYTYEQYF	TGCAGTGCTAGTGAGACTAGCTATACCTACGAGCAGTACTTC
-	many	TRBV7-2	TRBJ1-1	CASSSTGTLMNTEAFF	TGTGCCAGCAGCTCGACCGGGACACTTATGAACACTGAAGCTTTCTTT